These 22 T cell receptor beta chains were all obtained from the same sample, sequenced in a study of CD8+CD57+ T cells in acquired aplastic anemia. Patients included in sequencing had previously demonstrated CD8+CD57+ cell expansion by flow cytometry. According to the study, genomic DNA was the template for TCR beta VDJ and CDR3 profiling. A single record per CDR3 protein comes from TCRdb applying MiXCR to the reads. The repertoire includes over 150,000 distinct CDR3 sequences, nearly 65% of them detected once, and about two fifths sits in the top ten. The sequencing sample was made of sorted CD4+, CD8+, or CD8+CD57+ T cells (not recorded which) from PBMCs. The receptors derive from a human donor with aplastic anemia.

The V gene is TRBV7-9, the J gene TRBJ1-4, with D perhaps matching TRBD1 (5 bases). V gave up 5 bases and J gave up 7 bases, with 17 bases separating them. The CDR3 runs 15 residues. CDR1 and CDR2 from the germline V gene are SEHNR and FQNEAQ (reference sequence). DNA of the CDR3: TGTGCCAGCAGCCCGAAAAGCGGGGGACTTGAAAAACTGTTTTTT. It codes for CASSPKSGGLEKLFF.

This CDR3 reads CSAQYRGLQETQYF. The CDR3, as DNA: TGCAGTGCTCAGTACAGGGGCCTCCAAGAGACCCAGTACTTC. This sequence joins TRBV20-1 and TRBJ2-5, with 7 positions matching TRBD1. This CDR3 spans 14 amino acids. CDR1 DFQATT and CDR2 SNEGSKA come from the germline V gene (reference sequence). Trimming cost V 5 bases and J 1 base; bases outside gene matches: 7.

The genes are TRBV20-1 and TRBJ2-3; 9 nucleotides align to TRBD2. Looked up from germline, CDR1 is DFQATT and CDR2 is SNEGSKA (reference sequence). CDR3 length: 16 amino acids. The junction had 9 bases not matched to a gene; V was cut back by 5 bases and J by 0 bases. CDR3 DNA sequence: TGCAGTGCTCCTCTAGCGGGACTAGCTAGCACAGATACGCAGTATTTT. It codes for CSAPLAGLASTDTQYF.

On this clonotype: At one boundary the junction diverges from the germline segment, which might be a read error. The chain couples TRBV7-9 to TRBJ2-2; maybe TRBD2 (6 bases). Germline CDR1 and CDR2: SEHNR and FQNEAQ (reference sequence). The CDR3 is 15 residues long. The CDR3 region is CARSSPVTGDGELFF. CDR3 sequence (DNA): TGTGCCCGCAGCTCCCCAGTCACGGGGGACGGGGAGCTGTTTTTT.

The chain links TRBV6-2 or TRBV6-3 to TRBJ1-5; no clear D. V lost 0 bases, J lost 7 bases, and 7 bases lay in between. The CDR3 is 13 amino acids. The germline CDR1 and CDR2 sequences are MNHEY and SVGEGT. The CDR3: CASSYSPEQPQHF. The CDR3 DNA reads as TGTGCCAGCAGTTACTCACCGGAACAGCCCCAGCATTTT.

The J gene is TRBJ2-7, the V gene TRBV24-1; D gene ambiguous. CDR1 KGHDR and CDR2 SFDVKD come from the germline V gene. Trimming stripped 3 bases from V and 2 bases from J, with 10 bases between. The CDR3 loop spans 14 amino acids. CDR3 sequence: CATSDPDIPYEQYF. CDR3 in DNA: TGTGCCACCAGTGATCCTGACATCCCCTACGAGCAGTACTTC.

The table lists this clonotype with many counts. This chain connects TRBV5-4 to TRBJ2-3; no clear D gene. The CDR3 spans 13 residues. Germline V gene data show CDR1 as SGHNT and CDR2 as YYREEE (reference sequence). V lost 2 bases to trimming and J lost 3 bases, with 7 bases between them. DNA of the CDR3: TGTGCCAGCAGCTTCATAGGGACAGATACGCAGTATTTT. As protein: CASSFIGTDTQYF. Variable domain in full (rest from reference TRBV5-4 and TRBJ2-3): ETGVTQSPTHLIKTRGQQVTLRCSSQSGHNTVSWYQQALGQGPQFIFQYYREEENGRGNFPPRFSGLQFPNYSSELNVNALELDDSALYLCASSFIGTDTQYFGPGTRLTVL.

The chain has TRBV7-9 and TRBJ2-1; D not resolved. Germline CDR1 reads SEHNR; CDR2 reads FQNEAQ (reference sequence). V was clipped by 5 bases and J by 9 bases, with 14 bases between them. The length of the CDR3 is 13 residues. CDR3 protein: CASSQGGAFEQFF. The CDR3 bases are TGTGCCAGCAGCCAAGGTGGAGCCTTTGAGCAGTTCTTC.

The V and J genes are TRBV7-9 and TRBJ2-5, with 10 bases lining up with TRBD1. The CDR3 length is 15 residues. Germline V gene lookup returns CDR1 SEHNR and CDR2 FQNEAQ (reference sequence). Trimming took 2 bases from V and 5 from J; bases not matched to a gene: 5. For the CDR3, the DNA is TGTGCCAGCAGCTTAACACCGGGACAGGGGGAGACCCAGTACTTC. Translating it yields CASSLTPGQGETQYF.

V is TRBV11-2 and J is TRBJ2-7, with D perhaps TRBD1 or TRBD2 (7 bases each). Trimming removed 1 base from V and 3 bases from J, with 13 bases in between. The germline V gene has CDR1 SGHAT and CDR2 FQNNGV. The CDR3 runs 15 residues. The CDR3 DNA is TGTGCCAGCAGCTTAGGGACTAGGGGGCTCTACGAGCAGTACTTC. Protein product: CASSLGTRGLYEQYF. Variable domain in full (rest from reference TRBV11-2 and TRBJ2-7): EAGVAQSPRYKIIEKRQSVAFWCNPISGHATLYWYQQILGQGPKLLIQFQNNGVVDDSQLPKDRFSAERLKGVDSTLKIQPAKLEDSAVYLCASSLGTRGLYEQYFGPGTRLTVT.

This clonotype is a singleton in its sample. A much larger clone lies a single base off, so this may be a read error. The CDR3 protein is CASSLDSSTNKKLFF. DNA for the CDR3: TGTGCCAGCAGTTTAGACTCCTCAACTAATAAAAAACTGTTTTTT. The gene calls are TRBV12-3 or TRBV12-4 and TRBJ1-4; D not certain. The CDR3 is 15 residues long.

Concerning this clonotype itself: The junction shows a germline mismatch at one end, possibly a read error. V usage is TRBV7-2 and J usage is TRBJ1-1, with 8 bases matching TRBD1. Germline CDR1 and CDR2: SGHTA and FQGNSA. The length of the CDR3 is 15 residues. The CDR3 DNA sequence: TGTGCCTGCAGCCTACAGGGGGATGGTAGCACTGAAGCTTTCTTT. This codes for CACSLQGDGSTEAFF.

The rearrangement joins TRBV2 to TRBJ2-7; 9 nucleotides line up with TRBD1. The V gene's germline CDR1 is SNHLY and CDR2 FYNNEI. The CDR3 has 15 amino acids. Trimming removed 1 base from V and 5 bases from J; junction bases left unmatched: 6. The CDR3 here is CASSEGGQGTNEQYF. CDR3 DNA: TGTGCCAGCAGTGAAGGAGGACAGGGGACGAACGAGCAGTACTTC.

The CDR3 nucleotides read TGTGCCAGTACCGATCGACAGGGGGCGAAGGGTAATGAAAAACTGTTTTTT. It encodes CASTDRQGAKGNEKLFF. The V and J genes are TRBV19 and TRBJ1-4, with TRBD1 matching 10 bases. The V gene's germline CDR1 is LNHDA and CDR2 SQIVND (reference sequence). The CDR3 runs 17 residues. V trimming: 7 bases; J trimming: 4 bases; junction bases outside the gene matches: 12.

This clonotype was counted at least ten times. This rearrangement joins TRBV19 to TRBJ1-2; D is possibly TRBD1 (5 bases). The V end lost 7 bases, the J end lost 4 bases, and 10 bases lay between the germline ends. The germline CDR1 and CDR2 sequences are LNHDA and SQIVND (reference sequence). The CDR3 runs to 12 residues. CDR3 region: CASNTGGYGYTF. In DNA, the CDR3 is TGTGCCAGTAACACAGGTGGCTATGGCTACACCTTC.

Notes on this clonotype: At one end, the junction sequence differs from germline, possibly due to a read error. The J gene is TRBJ2-1, the V gene TRBV12-3 or TRBV12-4; TRBD2 aligns across 10 bases. The CDR3 is 14 residues long. CDR3 residues: CASNLAGGTDTQFF. CDR3 DNA sequence: TGTGCCAGCAATTTAGCGGGGGGAACAGATACGCAGTTCTTC.

V and J are TRBV9 and TRBJ1-3, with 10 nucleotides matching TRBD1. Losses at the gene ends were 4 bases for V and 0 bases for J; bases not matched to a gene: 7. The germline V gene has CDR1 SGDLS and CDR2 YYNGEE. CDR3 length equals 17 residues. The CDR3 DNA is TGTGCCAGCAGCTACCCCGGGACAGGGGACTCTGGAAACACCATATATTTT. Its translation is CASSYPGTGDSGNTIYF.

This chain connects TRBV7-3 to TRBJ1-6; no reliable D call. Trimming took off 1 base at V and 7 bases at J, with 8 bases between the two ends. Germline CDR1 and CDR2: SGHTA and FQGTGA. This CDR3 spans 14 amino acids. Here the CDR3 DNA reads TGTGCCAGCAGCTTAAGGGCCGCAAATTCACCCCTCCACTTT. Protein sequence: CASSLRAANSPLHF. Looking up the rest from reference TRBV7-3 and TRBJ1-6 gives the full variable domain: GAGVSQTPSNKVTEKGKYVELRCDPISGHTALYWYRQSLGQGPEFLIYFQGTGAADDSGLPNDRFFAVRPEGSVSTLKIQRTERGDSAVYLCASSLRAANSPLHFGNGTRLTVT.

The chain joins TRBV7-3 to TRBJ1-2, with a tentative D call TRBD1 (6 bases). V was trimmed by 1 base and J by 6 bases, leaving 12 bases between them. The CDR3 extends over 14 amino acids. CDR1 is SGHTA, CDR2 FQGTGA, per germline. Written as DNA, the CDR3 is TGTGCCAGCAGCTTAAAGGGCGGGGGCGATGGCTACACCTTC. It codes for CASSLKGGGDGYTF.

The chain has TRBV10-3 and TRBJ1-6; tentatively, D is TRBD1 (5 bases). The CDR3 sequence is 14 residues long. Trimming cost V 2 bases and J 8 bases, with 10 bases left between them. Germline lookup yields CDR1 ENHRY and CDR2 SYGVKD. CDR3 sequence reads: CAISERQGDSPLHF. The CDR3 DNA sequence: TGTGCCATCAGTGAGAGGCAGGGCGATTCACCCCTCCACTTT.

Note on this clonotype: An end of the junction differs from the germline gene, which may be a read error. V is TRBV20-1 and J is TRBJ2-1; TRBD2 matches at 12 bases. The CDR3 runs to 17 residues. In germline, CDR1 is DFQATT, CDR2 SNEGSKA (reference sequence). The CDR3 loop is CSARDPSTSGSGNERFF. Here the CDR3 DNA reads TGCAGTGCTAGAGACCCCTCGACTAGCGGGAGTGGCAATGAGCGGTTCTTC.

V and J are TRBV10-3 and TRBJ2-1, with a possible D match to TRBD1 (6 bases). V lost 5 bases to trimming and J lost 10 bases, with 9 bases between them. Germline assignment: CDR1 ENHRY and CDR2 SYGVKD. The CDR3 totals 11 residues. CDR3 residues: CAISPGQEQFF. The CDR3 nucleotides are TGTGCCATCAGTCCGGGACAAGAGCAGTTCTTC.